This TCR beta chain comes out of a study of OX40 agonist ivuxolimab in advanced cancers. General study results and limits: Researchers did not establish what antigens the expanded peripheral T cells target. Both CD4+ and CD8+ T cell populations in blood had undergone clonal expansion by week 6 at 0.1 to 3.0 mg/kg. There were, on average, more expanded clones in CD8+ T cells than in CD4+.

Clones were sequenced by immunoSEQ multiplex PCR, and TCRdb holds only the in-frame ones, with some missing. The sample carries tens of thousands of clones, 82% recorded once. Autoimmune disease history or systemic immunosuppression barred patients. Note on this clone: The antigen is not known.

This clonotype was obtained from an adult with an advanced solid tumor such as melanoma, head and neck, liver or kidney cancer. The sequencing here drew on CD4+ or CD8+ T cells sorted from blood, taken in a trial of the OX40 agonist ivuxolimab.

As DNA, the CDR3 is TGCGCCAGCAGCGGTGGAGGGCCCACAGATACGCAGTATTTT. Translation: CASSGGGPTDTQYF. The chain couples TRBV5-1 to TRBJ2-3; D is possibly TRBD2 (6 bases). From germline, CDR1 is SGHRS and CDR2 YFSETQ. The V end was cut by 4 bases, the J end by 2 bases, with 11 bases between. CDR3 length equals 14 residues. The full variable domain, its missing parts supplied by reference TRBV5-1 and TRBJ2-3, is KAGVTQTPRYLIKTRGQQVTLSCSPISGHRSVSWYQQTPGQGLQFLFEYFSETQRNKGNFPGRFSGRQFSNSRSEMNVSTLELGDSALYLCASSGGGPTDTQYFGPGTRLTVL.